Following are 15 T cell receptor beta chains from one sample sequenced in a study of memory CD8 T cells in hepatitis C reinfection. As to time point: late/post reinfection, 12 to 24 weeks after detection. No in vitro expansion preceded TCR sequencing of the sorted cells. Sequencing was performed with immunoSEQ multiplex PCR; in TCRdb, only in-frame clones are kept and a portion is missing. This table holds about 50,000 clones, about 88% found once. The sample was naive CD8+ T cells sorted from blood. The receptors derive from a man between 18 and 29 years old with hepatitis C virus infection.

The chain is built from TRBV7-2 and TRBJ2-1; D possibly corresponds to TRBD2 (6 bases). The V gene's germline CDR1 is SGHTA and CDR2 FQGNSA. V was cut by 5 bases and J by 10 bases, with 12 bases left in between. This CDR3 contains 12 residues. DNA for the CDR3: TGTGCCAGCAGCCAATGGGCGGGGGAGCAGTTCTTC. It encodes CASSQWAGEQFF.

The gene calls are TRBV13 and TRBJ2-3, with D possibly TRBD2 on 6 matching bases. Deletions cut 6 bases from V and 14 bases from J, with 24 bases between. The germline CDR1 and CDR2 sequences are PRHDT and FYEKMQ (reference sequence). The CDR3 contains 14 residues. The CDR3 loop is CASSFFRDSLEMYF. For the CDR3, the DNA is TGTGCCAGCAGTTTTTTCCGGGACTCACTTGAGATGTATTTT.

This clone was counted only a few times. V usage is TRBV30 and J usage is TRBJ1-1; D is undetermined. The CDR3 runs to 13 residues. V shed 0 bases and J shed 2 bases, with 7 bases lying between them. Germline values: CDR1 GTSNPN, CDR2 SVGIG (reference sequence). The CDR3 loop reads CAWSVRGNTEAFF. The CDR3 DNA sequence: TGTGCCTGGAGTGTAAGAGGAAACACTGAAGCTTTCTTT.

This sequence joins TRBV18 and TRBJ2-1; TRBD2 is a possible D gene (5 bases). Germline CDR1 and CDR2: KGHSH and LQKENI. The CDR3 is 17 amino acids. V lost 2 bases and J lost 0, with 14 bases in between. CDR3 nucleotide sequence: TGTGCCAGCTCACCATTTGGGAGTCGCAGCTCCTACAATGAGCAGTTCTTC. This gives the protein CASSPFGSRSSYNEQFF.

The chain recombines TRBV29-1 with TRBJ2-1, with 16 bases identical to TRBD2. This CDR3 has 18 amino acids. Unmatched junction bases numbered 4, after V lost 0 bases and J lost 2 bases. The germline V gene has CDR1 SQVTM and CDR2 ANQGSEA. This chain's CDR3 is CSVEEGLAGGPPYNEQFF. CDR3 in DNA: TGCAGCGTTGAAGAGGGACTAGCGGGAGGGCCACCCTACAATGAGCAGTTCTTC.

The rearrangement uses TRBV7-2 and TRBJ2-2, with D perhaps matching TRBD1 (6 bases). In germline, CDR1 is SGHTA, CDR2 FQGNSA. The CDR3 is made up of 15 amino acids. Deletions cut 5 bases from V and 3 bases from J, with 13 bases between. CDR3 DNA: TGTGCCAGCAGCGCCTCAGGGGTGGACACCGGGGAGCTGTTTTTT. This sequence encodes CASSASGVDTGELFF.

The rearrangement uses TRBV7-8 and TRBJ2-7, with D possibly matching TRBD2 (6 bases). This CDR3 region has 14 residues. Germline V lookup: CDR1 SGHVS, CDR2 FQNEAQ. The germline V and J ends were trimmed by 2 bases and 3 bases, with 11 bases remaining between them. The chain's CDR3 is CASSLWDSYYEQYF. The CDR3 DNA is TGTGCCAGCAGCTTATGGGACTCCTACTACGAGCAGTACTTC.

The CDR3 spells CASSLPGQPQHF. CDR3 bases: TGTGCCAGCAGTCTCCCGGGGCAGCCCCAGCATTTT. The chain employs TRBV28 and TRBJ1-5; D not certain. Trimming cost V 5 bases and J 7 bases, with 9 bases left between them. This CDR3 is built from 12 residues. Germline CDR1 and CDR2: MDHEN and SYDVKM.

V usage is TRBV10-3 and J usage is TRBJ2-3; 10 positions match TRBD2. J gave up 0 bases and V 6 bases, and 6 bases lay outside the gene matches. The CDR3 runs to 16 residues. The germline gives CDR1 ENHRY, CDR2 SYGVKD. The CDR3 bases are TGTGCCATCAGCCGTACTAGCGGGGCCAGCACAGATACGCAGTATTTT. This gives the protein CAISRTSGASTDTQYF.

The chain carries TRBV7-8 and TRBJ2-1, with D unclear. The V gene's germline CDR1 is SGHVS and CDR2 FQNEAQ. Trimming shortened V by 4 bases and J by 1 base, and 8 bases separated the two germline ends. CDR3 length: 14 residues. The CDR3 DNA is TGTGCCAGCAGCTATTCTAATTCCTACAATGAGCAGTTCTTC. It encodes CASSYSNSYNEQFF.

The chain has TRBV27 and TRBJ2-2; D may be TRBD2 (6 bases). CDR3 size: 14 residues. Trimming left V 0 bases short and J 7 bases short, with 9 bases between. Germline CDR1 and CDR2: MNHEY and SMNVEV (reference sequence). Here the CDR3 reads CASSLSAGNGELFF. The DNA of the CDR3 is TGTGCCAGCAGTTTATCGGCGGGGAACGGGGAGCTGTTTTTT.

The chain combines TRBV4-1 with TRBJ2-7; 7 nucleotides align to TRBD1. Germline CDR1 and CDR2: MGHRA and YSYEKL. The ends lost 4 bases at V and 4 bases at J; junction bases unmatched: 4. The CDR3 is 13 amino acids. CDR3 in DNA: TGCGCCAGCAGCCGGACAGGATCATACGAGCAGTACTTC. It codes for CASSRTGSYEQYF.

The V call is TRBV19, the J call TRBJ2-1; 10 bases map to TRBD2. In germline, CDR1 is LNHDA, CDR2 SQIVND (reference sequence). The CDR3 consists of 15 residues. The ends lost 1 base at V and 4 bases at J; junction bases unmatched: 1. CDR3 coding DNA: TGTGCCAGTAGTATAGGGACTAGCGGATACAATGAGCAGTTCTTC. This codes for CASSIGTSGYNEQFF.

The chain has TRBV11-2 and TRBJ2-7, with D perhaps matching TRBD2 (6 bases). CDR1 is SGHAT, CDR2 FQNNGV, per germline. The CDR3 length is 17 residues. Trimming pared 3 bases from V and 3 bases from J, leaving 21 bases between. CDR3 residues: CASSFGGRLGADYEQYF. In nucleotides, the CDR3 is TGTGCCAGCAGCTTCGGGGGACGCCTAGGAGCGGACTACGAGCAGTACTTC.

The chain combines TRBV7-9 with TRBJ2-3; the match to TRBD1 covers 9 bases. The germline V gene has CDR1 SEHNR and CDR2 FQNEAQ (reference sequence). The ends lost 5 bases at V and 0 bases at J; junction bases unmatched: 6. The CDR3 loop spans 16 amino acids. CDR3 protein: CASSTGQGTSTDTQYF. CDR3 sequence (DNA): TGTGCCAGCAGCACGGGACAGGGTACTAGCACAGATACGCAGTATTTT.